Listed below are T cell receptor beta chains from one sample, sequenced in a study of human T cells and chemical hapten exposure. TCRdb ran MiXCR on the RACE reads and lists one entry per CDR3 protein. There are approximately 60,000 distinct CDR3 sequences in the sample; about 9.6% occur only once, and about 14% lies in the top ten. The starting material was whole blood, obtained in connection with sensitization to the hapten diphenylcyclopropenone (DPC). Source of these receptors: a woman in her thirties or forties with alopecia areata. Some clones in this sample may be carry-over from other donors' samples. Each CDR3 is given with its conserved first and last residue. The order of the fields is clone size, J gene, D gene, V gene, CDR3 protein, CDR3 DNA. D genes are given only for firm matches. The size of a clone is reported for some rows only, either as once, few or many, or as a class for expanded clones.

abundance: few; j_gene: TRBJ2-5; d_gene: NA; v_gene: TRBV29-1; CDR3aa: CSVAFDGAQYF; CDR3nt: TGCAGCGTAGCGTTTGACGGGGCCCAGTACTTC
abundance: many; j_gene: TRBJ2-1; d_gene: TRBD2; v_gene: TRBV7-3; CDR3aa: CASSLRASGEYEQFF; CDR3nt: TGTGCCAGCAGCTTAAGGGCTAGCGGGGAGTATGAGCAGTTCTTC
abundance: NA; j_gene: TRBJ1-5; d_gene: NA; v_gene: TRBV2; CDR3aa: CASLVDGGRQPQHF; CDR3nt: TGTGCCAGCCTCGTCGACGGGGGTCGGCAGCCCCAGCATTTT
abundance: many; j_gene: TRBJ1-5; d_gene: NA; v_gene: TRBV6-2/TRBV6-3; CDR3aa: CASSRQEEQPQHF; CDR3nt: TGTGCCAGCAGTCGACAGGAGGAACAGCCCCAGCATTTT
abundance: many; j_gene: TRBJ1-2; d_gene: NA; v_gene: TRBV6-5; CDR3aa: CASSYSEGGAGSF; CDR3nt: TGTGCCAGCAGTTACTCGGAGGGAGGAGCTGGTTCGTTC
abundance: many; j_gene: TRBJ2-6; d_gene: NA; v_gene: TRBV12-5; CDR3aa: CASLKAGANVLTF; CDR3nt: TGTGCTAGCCTGAAAGCTGGGGCCAACGTCCTGACTTTC
abundance: NA; j_gene: TRBJ2-2; d_gene: NA; v_gene: TRBV6-4; CDR3aa: CASSPGDTGELFF; CDR3nt: TGTGCCAGCAGTCCCGGCGACACCGGGGAGCTGTTTTTT
abundance: many; j_gene: TRBJ1-5; d_gene: NA; v_gene: TRBV10-3; CDR3aa: CAISESAGVNQPQHF; CDR3nt: TGTGCCATCAGTGAGTCGGCGGGGGTCAATCAGCCCCAGCATTTT
abundance: many; j_gene: TRBJ2-7; d_gene: TRBD2; v_gene: TRBV3-1; CDR3aa: CASRRTSGASYEQYF; CDR3nt: TGTGCCAGCAGACGCACTAGCGGGGCTTCCTACGAGCAGTACTTC
abundance: many; j_gene: TRBJ2-1; d_gene: NA; v_gene: TRBV12-3/TRBV12-4; CDR3aa: CASSLRRNPLYNEQFF; CDR3nt: TGTGCCAGCAGTTTAAGGCGGAACCCTTTGTACAATGAGCAGTTCTTC
abundance: many; j_gene: TRBJ2-3; d_gene: NA; v_gene: TRBV5-1; CDR3aa: CASSSGAFANTQYF; CDR3nt: TGCGCCAGCAGCTCAGGGGCGTTTGCAAATACGCAGTATTTT
abundance: few; j_gene: TRBJ2-5; d_gene: TRBD2; v_gene: TRBV7-9; CDR3aa: CASSLRGGLQETQYF; CDR3nt: TGTGCCAGCAGCTTACGCGGGGGGCTCCAAGAGACCCAGTACTTC
abundance: few; j_gene: TRBJ2-1; d_gene: NA; v_gene: TRBV7-6; CDR3aa: CASSPGTDYNEQFF; CDR3nt: TGTGCCAGCAGCCCCGGGACGGATTACAATGAGCAGTTCTTC
abundance: NA; j_gene: TRBJ2-7; d_gene: TRBD1; v_gene: TRBV6-5; CDR3aa: CASSQGPGQGFSYEQYF; CDR3nt: TGTGCCAGCAGCCAAGGACCGGGACAGGGTTTTTCCTACGAGCAGTACTTC
abundance: NA; j_gene: TRBJ2-1; d_gene: TRBD2; v_gene: TRBV29-1; CDR3aa: CGVRTSGGSYNEQFF; CDR3nt: TGCGGCGTTAGAACTAGCGGGGGCTCCTACAATGAGCAGTTCTTC
abundance: many; j_gene: TRBJ2-1; d_gene: NA; v_gene: TRBV19; CDR3aa: CASSPRRLVDEQFF; CDR3nt: TGTGCCAGTAGCCCTCGCCGGCTAGTGGACGAGCAGTTCTTC
abundance: many; j_gene: TRBJ2-5; d_gene: TRBD2; v_gene: TRBV7-6; CDR3aa: CASSLGAGDPQETQYF; CDR3nt: TGTGCCAGCAGCTTAGGGGCGGGGGACCCCCAAGAGACCCAGTACTTC
abundance: few; j_gene: TRBJ2-6; d_gene: NA; v_gene: TRBV12-3/TRBV12-4; CDR3aa: CASRGANVLTF; CDR3nt: TGTGCCAGCAGAGGGGCCAACGTCCTGACTTTC
abundance: few; j_gene: TRBJ1-2; d_gene: NA; v_gene: TRBV7-9; CDR3aa: CASSWGHGYTF; CDR3nt: TGTGCCAGCAGCTGGGGACATGGCTACACCTTC
abundance: few; j_gene: TRBJ1-6; d_gene: TRBD1; v_gene: TRBV7-9; CDR3aa: CASSSAGGADSPLHF; CDR3nt: TGTGCCAGCAGCTCAGCAGGGGGCGCGGATTCACCCCTCCACTTT
abundance: many; j_gene: TRBJ2-3; d_gene: TRBD1; v_gene: TRBV7-9; CDR3aa: CASSLGQGTDTQYF; CDR3nt: TGTGCCAGCAGCTTGGGACAGGGCACAGATACGCAGTATTTT
abundance: NA; j_gene: TRBJ2-7; d_gene: NA; v_gene: TRBV6-1; CDR3aa: CASSEAQGPHPQYF; CDR3nt: TGTGCCAGCAGTGAAGCGCAGGGGCCTCACCCCCAGTACTTC
abundance: many; j_gene: TRBJ2-1; d_gene: TRBD2; v_gene: TRBV7-2; CDR3aa: CASSRLAGSSYNEQFF; CDR3nt: TGTGCCAGCAGCCGGCTAGCGGGATCTTCCTACAATGAGCAGTTCTTC
abundance: many; j_gene: TRBJ2-5; d_gene: TRBD2; v_gene: TRBV24-1; CDR3aa: CATSDWRGGQETQYF; CDR3nt: TGTGCCACCAGTGATTGGCGGGGGGGGCAGGAGACCCAGTACTTC
abundance: many; j_gene: TRBJ1-5; d_gene: TRBD1; v_gene: TRBV15; CDR3aa: CATSSPTQGSFTNQPQHF; CDR3nt: TGTGCCACCAGCAGCCCTACACAGGGGTCCTTTACCAATCAGCCCCAGCATTTT
abundance: many; j_gene: TRBJ1-5; d_gene: NA; v_gene: TRBV12-3/TRBV12-4; CDR3aa: CASSLGSSNQPQHF; CDR3nt: TGTGCCAGCAGTTTAGGCAGTAGCAATCAGCCCCAGCATTTT
abundance: NA; j_gene: TRBJ2-5; d_gene: NA; v_gene: TRBV5-8; CDR3aa: CASSFHTVETQYF; CDR3nt: TGTGCCAGCAGCTTCCACACCGTGGAGACCCAGTACTTC
abundance: many; j_gene: TRBJ1-1; d_gene: NA; v_gene: TRBV18; CDR3aa: CASSVRQDTEAFF; CDR3nt: TGTGCCAGCTCAGTAAGACAGGACACTGAAGCTTTCTTT
abundance: many; j_gene: TRBJ1-1; d_gene: NA; v_gene: TRBV20-1; CDR3aa: CSALRSLEAFF; CDR3nt: TGCAGTGCGTTACGGAGTCTTGAAGCTTTCTTT
abundance: few; j_gene: TRBJ1-2; d_gene: TRBD1; v_gene: TRBV7-2; CDR3aa: CASSLAPRDREGYTF; CDR3nt: TGTGCCAGCAGCTTAGCGCCCCGGGACAGGGAGGGCTACACCTTC